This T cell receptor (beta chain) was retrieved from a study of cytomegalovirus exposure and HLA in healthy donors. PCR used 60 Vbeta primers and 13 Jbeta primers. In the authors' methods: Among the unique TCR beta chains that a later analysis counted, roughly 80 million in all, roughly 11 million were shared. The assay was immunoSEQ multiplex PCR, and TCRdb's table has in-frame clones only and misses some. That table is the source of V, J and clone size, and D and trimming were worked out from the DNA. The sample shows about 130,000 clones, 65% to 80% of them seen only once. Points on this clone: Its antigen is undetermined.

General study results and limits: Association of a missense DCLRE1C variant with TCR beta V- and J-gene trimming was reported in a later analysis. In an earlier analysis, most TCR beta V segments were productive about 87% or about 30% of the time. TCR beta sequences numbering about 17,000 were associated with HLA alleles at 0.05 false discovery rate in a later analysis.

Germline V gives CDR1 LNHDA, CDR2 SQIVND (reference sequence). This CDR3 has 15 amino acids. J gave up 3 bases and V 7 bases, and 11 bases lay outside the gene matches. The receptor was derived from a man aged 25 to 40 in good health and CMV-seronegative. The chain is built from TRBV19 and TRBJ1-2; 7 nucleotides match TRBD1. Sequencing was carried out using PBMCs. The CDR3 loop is CASKARQGWYYGYTF. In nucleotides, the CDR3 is TGTGCCAGTAAGGCGCGACAGGGTTGGTACTATGGCTACACCTTC. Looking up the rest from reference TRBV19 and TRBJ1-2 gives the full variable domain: DGGITQSPKYLFRKEGQNVTLSCEQNLNHDAMYWYRQDPGQGLRLIYYSQIVNDFQKGDIAEGYSVSREKKESFPLTVTSAQKNPTAFYLCASKARQGWYYGYTFGSGTRLTVV.